The 5 T cell receptor beta chains below all came from one sample that was sequenced in a study of graft-versus-host responses after intestinal transplantation. Antigens for these TCRs are unknown. The repertoire was sequenced with immunoSEQ multiplex PCR; TCRdb's copy has only in-frame clones and lacks some. The repertoire has over 100,000 clones, more than 90% of them found once; the top ten carry roughly 0.23%. This specimen was unstimulated CD4+ T cells sorted from spleen or lymph node cells, taken before transplant. All receptors derive from a human donor who was the organ donor for an intestinal transplant.

The chain recombines TRBV2 with TRBJ1-4, with D possibly TRBD1 on 6 matching bases. The germline V gene has CDR1 SNHLY and CDR2 FYNNEI. The V gene lost 8 bases and the J gene lost 7 bases, with 17 bases spanning the gap. CDR3 length: 14 residues. The CDR3 loop reads CASRGGTLSEKLFF. CDR3 DNA: TGTGCCAGCCGAGGGGGGACCCTGAGTGAAAAACTGTTTTTT.

The genes are TRBV28 and TRBJ2-4, with 7 nucleotides matching TRBD2. The CDR3 has 14 residues. CDR1 and CDR2 (germline): MDHEN, SYDVKM. V dropped 3 bases and J dropped 1; count of bases not matched to a gene: 0. DNA for the CDR3: TGTGCCAGCAGTTTGGGGGGGGCCAAAAACATTCAGTACTTC. It yields the protein CASSLGGAKNIQYF. The entire variable domain, with the rest obtained from reference TRBV28 and TRBJ2-4, is as follows: DVKVTQSSRYLVKRTGEKVFLECVQDMDHENMFWYRQDPGLGLRLIYFSYDVKMKEKGDIPEGYSVSREKKERFSLILESASTNQTSMYLCASSLGGAKNIQYFGAGTRLSVL.

The chain recombines TRBV18 with TRBJ2-7; 11 nucleotides align to TRBD1. J gave up 2 bases and V 0 bases, and 0 bases lay outside the gene matches. The germline CDR1 and CDR2 sequences are KGHSH and LQKENI. This CDR3 contains 15 residues. The CDR3 region is CASSPPGQGAYEQYF. The CDR3, as DNA: TGTGCCAGCTCACCACCGGGACAGGGGGCCTACGAGCAGTACTTC.

The chain has TRBV11-2 and TRBJ2-3; maybe TRBD1 (6 bases). Germline-derived CDR1 and CDR2 are SGHAT and FQNNGV. The germline V and J ends were trimmed by 5 bases and 0 bases, with 12 bases remaining between them. The CDR3 covers 15 residues. CDR3 in DNA: TGTGCCAGCAGCGTTACAGGGCGGAGCACAGATACGCAGTATTTT. This sequence encodes CASSVTGRSTDTQYF.

The V and J genes are TRBV29-1 and TRBJ2-6; 8 positions match TRBD1. The CDR3 contains 15 residues. The V segment lost 6 bases and the J segment 1 base; nucleotides outside the gene matches: 5. Germline CDR1 and CDR2: SQVTM and ANQGSEA. CDR3 amino acids: CSVERQGSGANVLTF. CDR3 bases: TGCAGCGTGGAAAGACAGGGGTCTGGGGCCAACGTCCTGACTTTC.